The present entry profiles one T cell receptor beta chain with its context. Its recognized antigen is unknown. No base qualities exist here, and no much larger clone lies one base off it. The trial excluded patients who had a history of autoimmune disease or who were on systemic immunosuppression. In every dose cohort, peripheral blood was drawn for TCR sequencing at baseline, cycle 4 day 1, and cycle 7 day 1. Samples came from an open-label, multicenter, first-in-human phase I dose-escalation trial of ivuxolimab. The trial enrolled adults with locally advanced or metastatic head and neck squamous cell, hepatocellular, melanoma or renal cell carcinoma. Before TCR sequencing, CD4+ T cells and CD8+ T cells from peripheral blood were sorted into separate populations. The entry originates in a study of OX40 agonist ivuxolimab in advanced cancers. Regarding the research as a whole: The costimulatory receptor OX40 (CD134) was targeted by ivuxolimab, a fully human IgG2 agonistic monoclonal antibody. The point of sequencing TCRbeta in the periphery was to test whether ivuxolimab changed TCR sequence diversity and drove clonal T-cell expansion. The dose-escalation cohort was approximately 83% male with a mean age of 60 years, ranging from roughly 23 to 90. The paper describes the monotherapy dose-escalation part (N ≈ 50 patients) of the phase I trial of ivuxolimab. Prior anti-PD-1, anti-PD-L1 or anti-CTLA-4 therapy was permitted, and about two fifths of dose-escalation patients had received checkpoint inhibitors. Three dose-escalation patients achieved partial responses, one with hepatocellular carcinoma and two with cutaneous melanoma. Of the roughly 52 dose-escalation patients, hepatocellular carcinoma was present in about 20, melanoma in approximately 15, renal cell carcinoma in 9 and head and neck cancer in 9. Intravenous ivuxolimab was administered to patients every 2 weeks at six dose levels: 0.01, 0.1, 0.3, 1.5, 3 and 10 mg/kg.

Broad study findings and their caveats: Low levels of normalized T-cell clonal expansion were also seen in some nonresponding patients. The antigen specificity of the peripheral T cells that underwent clonal expansion was not determined. In partial responders in the 0.1-3.0 mg/kg groups, normalized peripheral clonal expansion was found to be among the lowest, especially among CD8+ T cells. At doses of 0.1 to 3.0 mg/kg, clonal expansion of both CD4+ and CD8+ blood T cells was observed from baseline to week 6. On average, CD8+ T cells showed more expanded clones than CD4+ T cells after ivuxolimab.

Genomic DNA was isolated from the sorted cells so that the TCRbeta CDR3 region could be sequenced. The immunoSEQ Assay was used to sequence the TCRbeta CDR3 regions. This immuneACCESS table, as held by TCRdb, lists in-frame sequences with V and J called but not all clones. Of the missing ones, under half trace to an unresolved V gene in checked studies; the others have no known cause. This sample gives 37,000 or so clones in total; roughly 82% of them show up just once. The ten top clones hold around 1.9% of the sample. The germline V gene (reference sequence) sets CDR1 to SGHNT and CDR2 to YYREEE. For this chain, trimming is 7 bases at the V end and 0 bases at the J end, and the number of junction bases without a gene match is 4. The CDR3 numbers 13 residues from cysteine through phenylalanine. Only the CDR3 portion is preserved as DNA: 39 bases, with reading frame beginning at the first base.

The V and J segments used are TRBV5-4 and TRBJ2-7, with 7 bases aligning to TRBD2. The specimen comprised CD4+ or CD8+ T cells sorted from blood, sampled in a trial of the OX40 agonist ivuxolimab. The source is an adult with an advanced solid tumor such as melanoma, head and neck, liver or kidney cancer. This receptor has the CDR3 CASAGRLSYEQYF. DNA sequence: TGTGCCAGCGCCGGGAGGCTCTCCTACGAGCAGTACTTC.